This note documents a single TCR beta chain sequence. Its antigen is unidentified. The data stem from a study of shared clonotypes between healthy human individuals. Study in general: The donor pool was made up of a couple of women and three men aged 18 to 49. Study findings and constraints: The authors sampled blood alone, and tissue repertoires likely differ.

Germline trimming cut 3 bases from V and 4 bases from J; bases unmatched to any gene: 10. CDR1 is SGHTS, CDR2 YDEGEE, per germline. This CDR3 is 16 amino acids long. Ten immunoSEQ deep assay plates held the unsorted PBMC DNA. The repertoire was sequenced with immunoSEQ multiplex PCR; TCRdb's copy has only in-frame clones and lacks some. The data show fewer than 600,000 clones, around three quarters seen once. The sample comprised PBMCs. V gene TRBV5-8 combines with J gene TRBJ2-5; 9 bases line up with TRBD2. The TCR sequence derives from a woman between 35 and 50 years old in good health. Some clones in this sample may be carry-over from other donors' samples. DNA for the CDR3: TGTGCCAGCAGCTCGGGACTAGCTGTAATGGGAGAGACCCAGTACTTC. Amino acid sequence: CASSSGLAVMGETQYF. Full variable domain (rest looked up from reference TRBV5-8 and TRBJ2-5): EAGVTQSPTHLIKTRGQQATLRCSPISGHTSVYWYQQALGLGLQFLLWYDEGEERNRGNFPPRFSGRQFPNYSSELNVNALELEDSALYLCASSSGLAVMGETQYFGPGTRLLVL.